A selection of T cell receptor beta chains follows, all from one sample in a study of T cell responses to AZD1222 COVID-19 vaccine. Clones were read by immunoSEQ multiplex PCR, and TCRdb kept only the in-frame ones, dropping some. The sample has some 180,000 clones, under 95% seen once; the top ten hold around 1.6%. The sample here was peripheral blood, taken 28 days after the second AZD1222 dose. Source of these receptors: an adult who received the AZD1222 COVID-19 vaccine. Each CDR3 is given with its conserved first and last residue. The order of the fields is J gene, V gene, D gene, clone size, CDR3 protein, CDR3 DNA. D genes are given only for firm matches. Expanded clones are given a class, and other clones once, few, many or no size at all.

TRBJ2-5	TRBV7-9	TRBD1	.	CASSLADRDQETQYF	TGTGCCAGCAGCTTAGCGGACAGGGACCAAGAGACCCAGTACTTC
TRBJ1-3	TRBV25-1	.	.	CASSEYGSGNTIYF	TGTGCCAGCAGTGAATATGGTTCTGGAAACACCATATATTTT
TRBJ2-3	TRBV5-1	.	.	CASSPSSSTDTQYF	TGCGCCAGCAGCCCGTCCTCTAGCACAGATACGCAGTATTTT
TRBJ1-2	TRBV12-3/TRBV12-4	.	.	CASSPGPVYGYTF	TGTGCCAGCAGCCCGGGACCGGTCTATGGCTACACCTTC
TRBJ2-7	TRBV6-2/TRBV6-3	.	.	CASSHAVYEQYF	TGTGCCAGCAGTCACGCTGTTTACGAGCAGTACTTC
TRBJ2-7	TRBV6-5	TRBD1	once	CASSLSGTGTYEQYF	TGTGCCAGCAGTTTATCAGGGACAGGCACCTACGAGCAGTACTTC
TRBJ2-7	TRBV20-1	.	.	CSASLSGTAYEQYF	TGCAGTGCTAGTCTTTCTGGGACGGCCTACGAGCAGTACTTC
TRBJ2-5	TRBV28	.	.	CASSLRETQYF	TGTGCCAGCAGTTTGCGGGAGACCCAGTACTTC
TRBJ2-6	TRBV5-6	.	.	CASSVPGRLTSGANVLTF	TGTGCCAGCAGCGTGCCGGGACGGCTGACCTCTGGGGCCAACGTCCTGACTTTC
TRBJ1-1	TRBV2	.	.	CASSRRALGGTEAFF	TGTGCCAGCAGCAGGAGGGCGTTGGGGGGCACTGAAGCTTTCTTT
TRBJ2-5	TRBV18	.	.	CASQGRGTYQETQYF	TGTGCCAGCCAGGGTCGGGGGACCTACCAAGAGACCCAGTACTTC
TRBJ2-3	TRBV7-8	.	.	CASRQGASGDTQYF	TGTGCCAGCAGACAGGGTGCTTCTGGAGATACGCAGTATTTT
TRBJ2-1	TRBV5-1	.	.	CASSLSARSYNEQFF	TGCGCCAGCAGCTTGAGTGCTAGGTCCTACAATGAGCAGTTCTTC
TRBJ2-7	TRBV7-9	.	.	CASSEAGIFSYEQYF	TGTGCCAGCAGCGAAGCAGGTATTTTCTCCTACGAGCAGTACTTC
TRBJ1-6	TRBV7-9	TRBD1	.	CASSPGTGISYNSPLHF	TGTGCCAGCAGCCCCGGGACAGGGATCTCCTATAATTCACCCCTCCACTTT
TRBJ1-2	TRBV18	.	once	CASSPPDYGYTF	TGTGCCAGCTCACCACCGGACTATGGCTACACCTTC
TRBJ2-7	TRBV5-1	.	.	CASSPTGSYEQYF	TGCGCCAGCAGCCCAACGGGATCCTACGAGCAGTACTTC
TRBJ2-1	TRBV6-6	.	.	CASSQVNEQFF	TGTGCCAGCAGCCAGGTCAATGAGCAGTTCTTC
TRBJ1-5	TRBV30	.	.	CAWSFHWQPQHF	TGTGCCTGGAGTTTTCATTGGCAGCCCCAGCATTTT
TRBJ2-3	TRBV27	.	.	CASRLRSGITDTQYF	TGTGCCAGCAGGTTACGGAGTGGGATAACGGATACGCAGTATTTT
TRBJ2-7	TRBV10-3	TRBD2	.	CAISESQISGRSYEQYF	TGTGCCATCAGTGAGTCTCAAATTAGCGGGAGGAGCTACGAGCAGTACTTC
TRBJ2-2	TRBV5-1	.	.	CASSLVSGMNTGELFF	TGCGCCAGCAGCTTGGTTTCGGGGATGAACACCGGGGAGCTGTTTTTT
TRBJ1-3	TRBV29-1	TRBD1	.	CSVETGSGNTIYF	TGCAGCGTCGAGACAGGGTCTGGAAACACCATATATTTT
TRBJ1-2	TRBV5-6	TRBD1	.	CASRFGQGYGYTF	TGTGCCAGCAGATTTGGACAGGGCTATGGCTACACCTTC
TRBJ1-6	TRBV15	TRBD1	.	CATSRDGGQGGSPLHF	TGTGCCACCAGCAGAGATGGGGGACAGGGGGGTTCACCCCTCCACTTT
TRBJ1-1	TRBV7-2	.	.	CASSLVGTHNTEAFF	TGTGCCAGCAGCTTAGTAGGGACACACAACACTGAAGCTTTCTTT
TRBJ1-2	TRBV5-6	TRBD1	.	CASSIKNRGPNYGYTF	TGTGCCAGCAGCATCAAGAACAGGGGGCCTAACTATGGCTACACCTTC
TRBJ1-4	TRBV19	.	.	CASSSETGRNEKLFF	TGTGCCAGTAGTTCGGAGACAGGTCGGAATGAAAAACTGTTTTTT
TRBJ2-2	TRBV3-1/TRBV3-2	TRBD2	once	CATRGLAGTGELFF	TGTGCCACACGGGGACTAGCGGGCACCGGGGAGCTGTTTTTT
TRBJ2-7	TRBV3-1/TRBV3-2	.	.	CARSQGGGPREQYF	TGTGCCCGCAGCCAAGGGGGGGGGCCGCGCGAGCAGTACTTC
TRBJ1-2	TRBV19	TRBD1	.	CASSIGQGGGYTF	TGTGCCAGTAGTATAGGACAGGGGGGCGGCTACACCTTC
TRBJ2-7	TRBV4-2	.	once	CASSQAPTGLKTYEQYF	TGTGCCAGCAGCCAAGCCCCGACAGGACTTAAAACCTACGAGCAGTACTTC
TRBJ1-1	TRBV7-6	TRBD1	few	CASSLAGTGNTEAFF	TGTGCCAGCAGCTTAGCTGGGACAGGGAACACTGAAGCTTTCTTT
TRBJ1-4	TRBV28	.	.	CASRDQGTTTNEKLFF	TGTGCCAGCAGGGACCAGGGGACCACAACTAATGAAAAACTGTTTTTT
TRBJ2-1	TRBV28	TRBD1	.	CASSPFWTGGNNEQFF	TGTGCCAGCAGTCCCTTTTGGACAGGGGGTAACAATGAGCAGTTCTTC
TRBJ2-7	TRBV7-9	.	.	CASSLVPTDYYEQYF	TGTGCCAGCAGCTTAGTTCCGACAGACTACTACGAGCAGTACTTC